The TCR beta chain under discussion was sequenced for a study of T cells after yellow fever vaccination (dated by TCRdb to the late 2010s). About the study as a whole: Libraries from fractions with low cell numbers were prepared with the SMART-Seq v4 Ultra Low Input RNA kit. The cohort comprised two healthy male donors, one aged 18 to 29 and one aged 30 to 39 years. Blood was drawn at multiple timepoints before and after primary and secondary immunization, with bulk PBMC replicates and cell subsets isolated. Bulk TCR alpha and beta repertoires were sequenced longitudinally to track T-cell clones before and after primary and booster YFV17D yellow fever vaccination. Study-level results and caveats: The secondary T-cell response was weaker than the primary response but faster, peaking on day 5 instead of day 15. A small fraction of clonotypes showed up in both the CD4 and CD8 compartments, probably as a result of convergent recombination. Only a couple of donors were included in the study, so the extent to which the findings can be generalized is limited. Because abundant contaminating clonotypes from the bulk population could be contained in FACS-sorted repertoires, computational filtering was required. Most clones expanded after primary vaccination (approximately 95% of CD4 and around nine tenths of CD8) were re-detected after the booster, suggesting that broad memory maintenance occurred.

The treatment or condition label, as the study defines it: live attenuated yellow fever vaccine strain. A standard Ficoll-Paque protocol was used to isolate PBMCs from peripheral blood. Dynabeads CD4 and CD8 positive selection kits were used to isolate the CD4 and CD8 T-cell fractions. TriZol was used to extract RNA from bulk PBMCs, from CD4 and CD8 fractions, and from dextramer-positive and dextramer-negative fractions. The sequencer was an Illumina NovaSeq 6000. TCR cDNA was synthesized by 5'RACE template switching, through which a universal primer site and unique molecular identifiers were introduced. Priming for cDNA synthesis came from both the TCR alpha and TCR beta constant segments. Two PCR steps were used to amplify libraries, with sample barcodes and sequencing adapters being added in the second step. Sequencing of libraries was performed on Illumina HiSeq 2500 (2x100 bp) or NovaSeq (2x150 bp). The authors' analysis ran thus. MIGEC was used to demultiplex reads and collapse the reads into UMI consensus sequences, and MiXCR was used for V(D)J alignment. Vaccine-responding clonotypes were defined with edgeR using replicate PBMC samples, requiring FDR below 0.01 and a log2 fold change above 5 up to day 15. Each bulk clonotype was labeled CD4 or CD8 based on which sequenced repertoire, CD4 or CD8, contained the clonotype at higher abundance. The public reads were reanalyzed by TCRdb: fastp trimming at Q25, MiXCR alignment, in-frame beta chains only. Every entry covers one CDR3 protein and lists the most common genes and DNA from its rows. The V and J calls reflect TCRdb's pipeline rather than the authors' work. Here the sample has some 160,000 distinct CDR3 sequences; around 9% occur a single time. The top ten constitute roughly a third of the sample.

The junction shows trimming of 4 bases on V and 4 bases on J, and the gene matches do not reach 10 bases of it. From the cysteine up to the phenylalanine, the CDR3 has a length of 16 residues. Of all the DNA, just the CDR3 is kept, 48 bases in frame from base 1. Via the germline V gene, CDR1 is SGHRS and CDR2 YFSETQ. Only a few counts were recorded for this clonotype. Its antigen is currently not known. Base quality data are lacking; no much larger clone is found one base away. Material: CD8+ T cells sorted from PBMCs, obtained 45 days after the yellow fever booster vaccination. This clonotype originated in a man aged 18-30 years who received the YFV17D yellow fever vaccine. The chain is assembled from TRBV5-1 and TRBJ2-5; TRBD2 matches 10 bases in the middle. The CDR3 loop reads CASSRTYRLAGETQYF. Read as DNA, the sequence is TGCGCCAGCAGCCGAACCTACAGACTAGCGGGAGAGACCCAGTACTTC.